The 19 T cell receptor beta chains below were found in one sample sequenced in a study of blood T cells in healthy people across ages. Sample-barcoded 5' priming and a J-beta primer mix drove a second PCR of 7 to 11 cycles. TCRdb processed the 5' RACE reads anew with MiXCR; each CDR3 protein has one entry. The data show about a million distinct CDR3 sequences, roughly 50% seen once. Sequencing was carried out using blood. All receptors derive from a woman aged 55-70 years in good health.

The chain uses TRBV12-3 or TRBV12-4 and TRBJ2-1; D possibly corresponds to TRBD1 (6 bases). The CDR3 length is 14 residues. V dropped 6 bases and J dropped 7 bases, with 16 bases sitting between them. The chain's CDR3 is CASSRRQARNEQFF. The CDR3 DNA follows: TGTGCCAGCAGCCGCCGACAGGCACGGAATGAGCAGTTCTTC.

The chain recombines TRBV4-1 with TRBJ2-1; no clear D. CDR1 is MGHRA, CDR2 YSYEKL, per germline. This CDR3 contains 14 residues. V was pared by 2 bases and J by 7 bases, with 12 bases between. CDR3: CASSQRQLENEQFF. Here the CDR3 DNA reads TGCGCCAGCAGCCAACGCCAGCTGGAGAATGAGCAGTTCTTC.

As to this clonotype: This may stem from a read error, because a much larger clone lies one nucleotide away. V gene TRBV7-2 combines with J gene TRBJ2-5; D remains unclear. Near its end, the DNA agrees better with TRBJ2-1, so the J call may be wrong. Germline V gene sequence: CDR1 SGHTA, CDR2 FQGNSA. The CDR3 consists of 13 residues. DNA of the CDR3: TGTGCCAGCAGCTTAGCCCGACAAGAGACCCAGTTCTTC. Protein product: CASSLARQETQFF.

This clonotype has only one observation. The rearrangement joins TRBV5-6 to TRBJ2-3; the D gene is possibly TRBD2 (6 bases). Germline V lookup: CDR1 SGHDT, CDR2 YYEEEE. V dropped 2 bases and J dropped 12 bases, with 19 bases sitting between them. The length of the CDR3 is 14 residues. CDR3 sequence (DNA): TGTGCCAGCAGCTTCGACGGGAGAGGCAGGGCACAGTATTTT. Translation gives CASSFDGRGRAQYF.

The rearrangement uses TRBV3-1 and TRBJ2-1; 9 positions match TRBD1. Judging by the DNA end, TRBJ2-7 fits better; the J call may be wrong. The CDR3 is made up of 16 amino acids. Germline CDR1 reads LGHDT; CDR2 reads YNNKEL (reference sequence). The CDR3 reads CASSQMDRGSYNEQYF. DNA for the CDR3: TGTGCCAGCAGCCAAATGGACAGGGGCTCCTACAATGAGCAGTACTTC.

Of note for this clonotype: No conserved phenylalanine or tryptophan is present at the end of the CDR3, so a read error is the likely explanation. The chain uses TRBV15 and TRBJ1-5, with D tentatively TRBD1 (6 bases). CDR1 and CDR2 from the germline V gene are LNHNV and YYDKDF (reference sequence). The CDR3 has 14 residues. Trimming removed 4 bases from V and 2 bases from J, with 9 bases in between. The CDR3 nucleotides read TGTGCCACCAGCATTAGGGGGGGCAATCAGCCCCAGCATGTT. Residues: CATSIRGGNQPQHV.

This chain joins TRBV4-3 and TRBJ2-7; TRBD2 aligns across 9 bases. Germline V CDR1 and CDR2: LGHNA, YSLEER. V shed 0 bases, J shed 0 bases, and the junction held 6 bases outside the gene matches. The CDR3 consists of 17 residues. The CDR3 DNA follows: TGCGCCAGCAGCCAAGATTTGAGCGGGAGGTACTCCTACGAGCAGTACTTC. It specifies CASSQDLSGRYSYEQYF.

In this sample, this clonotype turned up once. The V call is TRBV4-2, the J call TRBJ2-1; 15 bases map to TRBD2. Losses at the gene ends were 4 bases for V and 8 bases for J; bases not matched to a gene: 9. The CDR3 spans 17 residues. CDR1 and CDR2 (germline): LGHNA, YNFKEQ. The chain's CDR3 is CASSPSGTSGRRDEQFF. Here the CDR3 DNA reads TGTGCCAGCAGCCCCTCCGGGACTAGCGGGAGGAGGGATGAGCAGTTCTTC.

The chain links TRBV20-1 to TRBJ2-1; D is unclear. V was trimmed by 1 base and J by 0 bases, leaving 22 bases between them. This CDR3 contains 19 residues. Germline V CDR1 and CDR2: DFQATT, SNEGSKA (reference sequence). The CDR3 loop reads CSARALKDRFKVSYNEQFF. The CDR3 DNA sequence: TGCAGTGCTAGAGCCTTAAAGGACCGATTCAAGGTCTCCTACAATGAGCAGTTCTTC.

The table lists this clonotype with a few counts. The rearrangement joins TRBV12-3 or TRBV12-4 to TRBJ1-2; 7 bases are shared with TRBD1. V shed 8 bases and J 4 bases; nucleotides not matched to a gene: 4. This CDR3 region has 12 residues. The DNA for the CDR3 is TGTGCCAGCCGAGGGGGCGGCTATGGCTACACCTTC. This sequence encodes CASRGGGYGYTF.

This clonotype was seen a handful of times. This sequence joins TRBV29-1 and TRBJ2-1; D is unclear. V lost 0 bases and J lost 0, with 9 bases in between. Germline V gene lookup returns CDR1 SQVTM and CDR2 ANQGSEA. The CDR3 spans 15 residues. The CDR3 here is CSVEDLLNSYNEQFF. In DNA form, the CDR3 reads TGCAGCGTTGAAGATTTACTAAACTCCTACAATGAGCAGTTCTTC.

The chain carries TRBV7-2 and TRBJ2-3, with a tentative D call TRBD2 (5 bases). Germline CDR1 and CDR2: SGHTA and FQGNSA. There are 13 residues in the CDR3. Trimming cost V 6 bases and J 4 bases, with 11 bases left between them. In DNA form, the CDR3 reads TGTGCCAGCAGGAGGCCTAGCTCAGATACGCAGTATTTT. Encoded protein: CASRRPSSDTQYF. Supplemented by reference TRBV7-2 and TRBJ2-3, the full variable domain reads GAGVSQSPSNKVTEKGKDVELRCDPISGHTALYWYRQSLGQGLEFLIYFQGNSAPDKSGLPSDRFSAERTGGSVSTLTIQRTQQEDSAVYLCASRRPSSDTQYFGPGTRLTVL.

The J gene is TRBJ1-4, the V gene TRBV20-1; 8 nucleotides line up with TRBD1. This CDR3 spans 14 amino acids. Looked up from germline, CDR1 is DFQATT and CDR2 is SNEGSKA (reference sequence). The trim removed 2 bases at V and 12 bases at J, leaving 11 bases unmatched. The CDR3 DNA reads TGCAGTGCTAGACGGACAGGGTCAGAGGAAGAACTGTTTTTT. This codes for CSARRTGSEEELFF.

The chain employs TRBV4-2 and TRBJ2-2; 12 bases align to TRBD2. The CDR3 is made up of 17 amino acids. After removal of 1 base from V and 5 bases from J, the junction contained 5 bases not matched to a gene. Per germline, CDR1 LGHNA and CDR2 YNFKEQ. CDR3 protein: CASSQGQTSGSTGELFF. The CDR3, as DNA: TGTGCCAGCAGCCAAGGCCAGACTAGCGGGAGTACCGGGGAGCTGTTTTTT.

CDR3 sequence reads: CASSTSDRLYGYTF. The CDR3 DNA follows: TGTGCCAGCAGTACCTCGGACAGATTATATGGCTACACCTTC. The chain joins TRBV12-3 or TRBV12-4 to TRBJ1-2; D might be TRBD1 (6 bases). The CDR3 loop spans 14 amino acids. The V end lost 5 bases, the J end lost 5 bases, and 15 bases lay between the germline ends.

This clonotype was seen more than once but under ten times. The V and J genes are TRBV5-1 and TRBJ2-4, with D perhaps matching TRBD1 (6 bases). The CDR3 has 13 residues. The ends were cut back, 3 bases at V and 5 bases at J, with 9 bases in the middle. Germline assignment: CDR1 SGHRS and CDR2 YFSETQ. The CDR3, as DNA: TGCGCCAGCAGCTCGTGGACAGAAAACATTCAGTACTTC. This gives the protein CASSSWTENIQYF.

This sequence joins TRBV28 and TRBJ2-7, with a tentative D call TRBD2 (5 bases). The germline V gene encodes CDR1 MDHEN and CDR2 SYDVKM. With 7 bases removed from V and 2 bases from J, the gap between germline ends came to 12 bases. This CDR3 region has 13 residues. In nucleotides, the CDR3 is TGTGCCAGCACCGGTCGGAGGCCCTACGAGCAGTACTTC. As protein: CASTGRRPYEQYF.

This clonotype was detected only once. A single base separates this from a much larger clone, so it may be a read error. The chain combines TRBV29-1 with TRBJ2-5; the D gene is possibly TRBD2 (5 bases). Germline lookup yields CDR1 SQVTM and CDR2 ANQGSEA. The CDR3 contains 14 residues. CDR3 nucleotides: TGCAGCGTTGAAGAGAGCGGCTCCCAAGAGACCCAGGACTTC. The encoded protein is CSVEESGSQETQDF.

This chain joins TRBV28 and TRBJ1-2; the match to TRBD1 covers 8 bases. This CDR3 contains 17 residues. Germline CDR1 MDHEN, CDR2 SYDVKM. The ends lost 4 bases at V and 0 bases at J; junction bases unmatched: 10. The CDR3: CASSWGAGTGSNYGYTF. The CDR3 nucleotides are TGTGCCAGCAGTTGGGGGGCCGGGACAGGATCTAACTATGGCTACACCTTC.